This T cell receptor beta chain was documented in a study of T cell responses to AZD1222 COVID-19 vaccine. Study-wide points: Females outnumbered males among donors, who were mostly white British; clonal diversity was possibly underestimated. Variant regions that are unmutated are reportedly the target of nearly half of spike-specific TCRs.

Sequencing was performed with immunoSEQ multiplex PCR; in TCRdb, only in-frame clones are kept and a portion is missing. Among 26,000 or so clones listed, about 92% were seen once. Second doses at about 4 or about 12 weeks were pooled. With regard to this clone: What it recognizes is unknown.

The source material was peripheral blood, sampled 28 days after the second AZD1222 dose. This clonotype was sampled from an adult who received the AZD1222 COVID-19 vaccine.

The CDR3 is CASSEFAGLRLGTDTQYF. DNA of the CDR3: TGTGCCAGCAGCGAGTTTGCGGGACTCCGGTTGGGCACAGATACGCAGTATTTT. The chain employs TRBV5-6 and TRBJ2-3; weak D call: TRBD2 (6 bases). The V gene's germline CDR1 is SGHDT and CDR2 YYEEEE. CDR3 length: 18 amino acids. Trimming removed 4 bases from V and 1 base from J, with 22 bases in between.